This TCR beta chain appears in the sequencing data of a study of identical twins. Study results and limitations: Memory repertoires showed no such pattern, whereas abundant cord blood beta clonotypes carried fewer insertions.

The V gene lost 4 bases and the J gene lost 14 bases, with 12 bases spanning the gap. CDR3 length equals 12 residues. CDR1 is MGHRA and CDR2 is YSYEKL in the germline V gene. This clonotype occurred a few times. The antigen is unknown. TCRdb itself ran the 5' RACE reads through MiXCR, one entry per CDR3 protein. Among around 1.7 million distinct CDR3 sequences listed, under 35% were seen once. The source material was cord blood. This chain links TRBV4-1 with TRBJ1-6; D is unclear. This clonotype was sampled from a newborn girl in good health. DNA of the CDR3: TGCGCCAGCAGCCGAAGAGACGGTACCCTCCACTTT. Translation: CASSRRDGTLHF.